What follows are 30 T cell receptor beta chains derived from one specimen sequenced in a study of T cell responses to AZD1222 COVID-19 vaccine. Some clones are missing from TCRdb's copy, which holds only in-frame ones; the method was immunoSEQ multiplex PCR. The table shows about 150,000 clones, with more than 75% occurring only once. Specimen: peripheral blood, collected on day 0 of AZD1222 vaccination. All receptors derive from an adult in good health.

This rearrangement joins TRBV19 to TRBJ1-1, with D possibly TRBD1 on 6 matching bases. Germline CDR1 and CDR2: LNHDA and SQIVND (reference sequence). The V and J ends lost 10 bases and 1 base respectively, with 19 bases between them. CDR3 length: 15 residues. For the CDR3, the DNA is TGTGCCACTGTACCGGGAGGGGGGTGGAACACTGAAGCTTTCTTT. It translates to CATVPGGGWNTEAFF.

The genes are TRBV12-3 or TRBV12-4 and TRBJ2-1; no clear D gene. The CDR3 contains 12 residues. The ends were cut back, 6 bases at V and 9 bases at J, with 12 bases in the middle. CDR3 protein: CASRSDTGEQFF. The CDR3 nucleotides are TGTGCCAGCAGGTCTGACACTGGTGAGCAGTTCTTC.

V is TRBV27 and J is TRBJ1-5; D not resolved. Germline CDR1 and CDR2: MNHEY and SMNVEV (reference sequence). This CDR3 is 16 amino acids long. V was pared by 4 bases and J by 2 bases, with 15 bases between. The chain's CDR3 is CASSSQGWYGNQPQHF. CDR3 nucleotides: TGTGCCAGCAGTTCCCAAGGCTGGTATGGCAATCAGCCCCAGCATTTT.

The genes are TRBV28 and TRBJ2-2; D not certain. Trimming stripped 4 bases from V and 6 bases from J, with 3 bases between. The CDR3 has 11 residues. The germline V gene encodes CDR1 MDHEN and CDR2 SYDVKM. The CDR3, as DNA: TGTGCCAGCAGTTCACCCGGGGAGCTGTTTTTT. Its protein product is CASSSPGELFF.

The chain uses TRBV7-2 and TRBJ2-3; D is undetermined. Trimming pared 6 bases from V and 2 bases from J, leaving 3 bases between. The CDR3 is 11 amino acids. Germline V gene sequence: CDR1 SGHTA, CDR2 FQGNSA. The chain's CDR3 is CASRNTDTQYF. CDR3 nucleotide sequence: TGTGCCAGCAGAAACACAGATACGCAGTATTTT. Full variable domain (rest looked up from reference TRBV7-2 and TRBJ2-3): GAGVSQSPSNKVTEKGKDVELRCDPISGHTALYWYRQSLGQGLEFLIYFQGNSAPDKSGLPSDRFSAERTGGSVSTLTIQRTQQEDSAVYLCASRNTDTQYFGPGTRLTVL.

The genes are TRBV19 and TRBJ1-1, with D maybe TRBD1 (5 bases). V lost 3 bases and J lost 4, with 12 bases in between. Germline CDR1 reads LNHDA; CDR2 reads SQIVND (reference sequence). The CDR3 extends over 14 amino acids. As DNA, the CDR3 is TGTGCCAGTAGTATTGGGACCCTGGCCACTGAAGCTTTCTTT. This encodes CASSIGTLATEAFF.

The gene calls are TRBV11-2 and TRBJ2-7, with no clear D. Germline-derived CDR1 and CDR2 are SGHAT and FQNNGV. Trimming cost V 5 bases and J 0 bases, with 11 bases left between them. The CDR3 extends over 14 amino acids. CDR3 coding DNA: TGTGCCAGCAGCCACCCTCAAAGCTCCTACGAGCAGTACTTC. Translated, it gives CASSHPQSSYEQYF. The full variable domain, with the rest looked up from reference TRBV11-2 and TRBJ2-7, is EAGVAQSPRYKIIEKRQSVAFWCNPISGHATLYWYQQILGQGPKLLIQFQNNGVVDDSQLPKDRFSAERLKGVDSTLKIQPAKLEDSAVYLCASSHPQSSYEQYFGPGTRLTVT.

The genes are TRBV11-2 and TRBJ2-5; 8 bases fit TRBD2. After removal of 3 bases from V and 4 bases from J, the junction contained 13 bases not matched to a gene. Germline V lookup: CDR1 SGHAT, CDR2 FQNNGV. The CDR3 is 17 amino acids. The CDR3 nucleotides are TGTGCCAGCAGCTTGGGAAGTGGGGGACTAGGGCGAGAGACCCAGTACTTC. Translation: CASSLGSGGLGRETQYF.

The chain combines TRBV2 with TRBJ2-1; a weak D match, TRBD1 (5 bases). Trimming cost V 7 bases and J 0 bases, with 7 bases left between them. The CDR3 runs 13 residues. Per germline, CDR1 SNHLY and CDR2 FYNNEI. In DNA, the CDR3 is TGTGCCAGCAAAGACAGCTCCTACAATGAGCAGTTCTTC. It specifies CASKDSSYNEQFF. Full variable domain (outside the CDR3, taken from reference TRBV2 and TRBJ2-1): EPEVTQTPSHQVTQMGQEVILRCVPISNHLYFYWYRQILGQKVEFLVSFYNNEISEKSEIFDDQFSVERPDGSNFTLKIRSTKLEDSAMYFCASKDSSYNEQFFGPGTRLTVL.

V gene TRBV4-2 combines with J gene TRBJ2-3; 7 bases line up with TRBD2. The CDR3 sequence is 16 residues long. CDR1 and CDR2 (germline): LGHNA, YNFKEQ. Losses at the gene ends were 4 bases for V and 3 bases for J; bases not matched to a gene: 10. CDR3 region: CASSLGGGEGTDTQYF. The CDR3 DNA reads as TGTGCCAGCAGCCTCGGGGGAGGGGAGGGAACAGATACGCAGTATTTT.

The chain is built from TRBV19 and TRBJ2-7; 9 bases line up with TRBD2. The CDR3 spans 14 residues. The V gene's germline CDR1 is LNHDA and CDR2 SQIVND (reference sequence). V shed 5 bases and J 3 bases; nucleotides not matched to a gene: 5. The CDR3 spells CASSVASGDYEQYF. CDR3 bases: TGTGCCAGTAGTGTGGCTAGCGGGGACTACGAGCAGTACTTC.

The genes are TRBV18 and TRBJ2-5; TRBD2 agrees at 7 bases. Germline values: CDR1 KGHSH, CDR2 LQKENI. The CDR3 extends over 13 amino acids. The trim removed 4 bases at V and 7 bases at J, leaving 6 bases unmatched. This CDR3 is CASSLGGSGTQYF. The CDR3 region has the DNA TGTGCCAGCTCACTGGGCGGGAGCGGGACCCAGTACTTC.

This clone showed up just a few times. This chain links TRBV4-2 with TRBJ2-7; 8 bases match TRBD1. This CDR3 has 15 amino acids. V shed 0 bases and J 5 bases; nucleotides not matched to a gene: 6. Germline V CDR1 and CDR2: LGHNA, YNFKEQ. The CDR3 bases are TGTGCCAGCAGCCAAGATAGGACAGGGAACGACGAGCAGTACTTC. Amino acid sequence: CASSQDRTGNDEQYF.

The sample holds one count of this clone. The rearrangement joins TRBV6-5 to TRBJ2-7; no firm D call. The CDR3 has 12 residues. Germline V gives CDR1 MNHEY, CDR2 SVGAGI. V was shortened by 7 bases and J by 0 bases, with 7 bases between the two germline ends. CDR3 bases: TGTGCCAGCAAGGGCAGCTCCTACGAGCAGTACTTC. Protein: CASKGSSYEQYF.

V usage is TRBV6-2 or TRBV6-3 and J usage is TRBJ1-2; D not resolved. Trimming cost V 6 bases and J 6 bases, with 11 bases left between them. From germline, CDR1 is MNHEY and CDR2 SVGEGT. The CDR3 length is 12 residues. The CDR3 sequence: CASSSLADGYTF. In DNA form, the CDR3 reads TGTGCCAGCAGCTCCCTTGCAGATGGCTACACCTTC.

The chain couples TRBV27 to TRBJ2-7; perhaps TRBD1 as D (5 bases). The CDR3 contains 15 residues. Per germline, CDR1 MNHEY and CDR2 SMNVEV (reference sequence). Trimming stripped 1 base from V and 2 bases from J, with 12 bases between. CDR3 loop: CASSLYQGTPYEQYF. Here the CDR3 DNA reads TGTGCCAGCAGTTTATATCAGGGTACCCCCTACGAGCAGTACTTC.

This clone was observed at least ten times. The CDR3 DNA is TGTGCCAGCAGTTTAGGAAGCGGGAGTAGCTCCTACGAGCAGTACTTC. This translates into CASSLGSGSSSYEQYF. The gene calls are TRBV27 and TRBJ2-7, with 8 bases matching TRBD2. V gave up 2 bases and J gave up 0 bases; unmatched junction bases: 6. This CDR3 contains 16 residues. Germline V lookup: CDR1 MNHEY, CDR2 SMNVEV (reference sequence).

The chain links TRBV29-1 to TRBJ1-1; TRBD1 matches 10 bases. This CDR3 has 15 amino acids. V lost 6 bases and J lost 4; bases outside the gene matches: 11. Germline V gives CDR1 SQVTM, CDR2 ANQGSEA. The CDR3 nucleotides read TGCAGCGTACCACGACAGGGGGCGCAGGGCACTGAAGCTTTCTTT. It is translated as CSVPRQGAQGTEAFF. The complete variable domain, with remaining parts taken from reference TRBV29-1 and TRBJ1-1, reads SAVISQKPSRDICQRGTSLTIQCQVDSQVTMMFWYRQQPGQSLTLIATANQGSEATYESGFVIDKFPISRPNLTFSTLTVSNMSPEDSSIYLCSVPRQGAQGTEAFFGQGTRLTVV.

The chain carries TRBV2 and TRBJ2-3, with TRBD2 identical over 12 bases. Germline lookup yields CDR1 SNHLY and CDR2 FYNNEI. With 4 bases clipped from V and 6 bases from J, the junction kept 5 bases outside the gene matches. The CDR3 runs 15 residues. This CDR3 reads CASSGASGGEDTQYF. Here the CDR3 DNA reads TGTGCCAGCAGTGGGGCTAGCGGGGGGGAGGATACGCAGTATTTT.

The rearrangement joins TRBV10-3 to TRBJ1-2, with 7 nucleotides matching TRBD1. CDR1 ENHRY and CDR2 SYGVKD come from the germline V gene. This CDR3 comprises 17 residues. J was trimmed by 2 bases and V by 3 bases; bases with no gene match: 12. For the CDR3, the DNA is TGTGCCATCAGTGACCTAACCGGGACAGAAGACAACTATGGCTACACCTTC. It encodes CAISDLTGTEDNYGYTF.

This chain joins TRBV7-9 and TRBJ1-5, with D unclear. CDR3 length equals 14 residues. The germline V gene encodes CDR1 SEHNR and CDR2 FQNEAQ (reference sequence). The germline V and J ends were trimmed by 0 bases and 10 bases, with 13 bases remaining between them. CDR3 DNA: TGTGCCAGCAGCTTAGCGGCACGGGCACGCCCCCAGCATTTT. This encodes CASSLAARARPQHF.

CDR3 DNA: TGTGCCAGCTCACCCGGAGGGACAGCCCTGAACACTGAAGCTTTCTTT. It translates to CASSPGGTALNTEAFF. The genes are TRBV18 and TRBJ1-1, with 7 bases that match TRBD1. The germline gives CDR1 KGHSH, CDR2 LQKENI. The junction had 7 bases not matched to a gene; V was cut back by 3 bases and J by 0 bases. The CDR3 contains 16 residues.

DNA for the CDR3: TGTGCCACCAGCAAGGAGGGTTGGCCCGGGGAGCTGTTTTTT. Protein product: CATSKEGWPGELFF. The chain is built from TRBV15 and TRBJ2-2; D may be TRBD2 (6 bases). Trimming pared 4 bases from V and 6 bases from J, leaving 12 bases between. This CDR3 is built from 14 residues. CDR1 and CDR2 from the germline V gene are LNHNV and YYDKDF (reference sequence).

This clone appeared a single time. The chain recombines TRBV18 with TRBJ2-5, with TRBD1 matching 9 bases. The J segment lost 4 bases and the V segment lost 5 bases, leaving 5 bases of the junction unmatched. This CDR3 contains 14 residues. The V gene's germline CDR1 is KGHSH and CDR2 LQKENI. The CDR3 nucleotides read TGTGCCAGCTCAACGATGGACAGGGGAGAGACCCAGTACTTC. Translated, it gives CASSTMDRGETQYF.

By frequency in the sample, this clone is medium-sized (0.01 to 0.1%). J is TRBJ2-5 and V is TRBV18; D possibly uses TRBD1 or TRBD2 (5 bases each). This CDR3 spans 15 amino acids. Germline V gene sequence: CDR1 KGHSH, CDR2 LQKENI. V was trimmed by 6 bases and J by 5 bases, leaving 19 bases between them. The chain's CDR3 is CASSTRDGLQETQYF. The CDR3 DNA sequence: TGTGCCAGCTCTACCCGGGACGGACTTCAGGAGACCCAGTACTTC. Based on the CDR3 plus reference TRBV18 and TRBJ2-5, the full variable domain is NAGVMQNPRHLVRRRGQEARLRCSPMKGHSHVYWYRQLPEEGLKFMVYLQKENIIDESGMPKERFSAEFPKEGPSILRIQQVVRGDSAAYFCASSTRDGLQETQYFGPGTRLLVL.

This chain connects TRBV27 to TRBJ1-6, with D possibly TRBD1 on 6 matching bases. The V end was cut by 5 bases, the J end by 0 bases, with 20 bases between. Per germline, CDR1 MNHEY and CDR2 SMNVEV (reference sequence). CDR3 length: 19 amino acids. CDR3 in DNA: TGTGCCAGCAGTCCTTCGGACAGTTTGGCCTTCTCCTATAATTCACCCCTCCACTTT. Protein: CASSPSDSLAFSYNSPLHF.

The V gene is TRBV5-4, the J gene TRBJ2-1; possibly TRBD1 for D (6 bases). This CDR3 comprises 15 residues. Germline V gene sequence: CDR1 SGHNT, CDR2 YYREEE (reference sequence). Trimming stripped 4 bases from V and 4 bases from J, with 15 bases between. CDR3 sequence reads: CASSLGQGPYNEQFF. In DNA form, the CDR3 reads TGTGCCAGCAGCCTCGGGCAGGGGCCTTACAATGAGCAGTTCTTC.

The chain combines TRBV10-2 with TRBJ2-3; 7 nucleotides line up with TRBD2. This CDR3 has 15 amino acids. V trimming: 5 bases; J trimming: 3 bases; junction bases outside the gene matches: 8. Germline values: CDR1 WSHSY, CDR2 SAAADI. CDR3 residues: CASSPVAGVTDTQYF. Written as DNA, the CDR3 is TGCGCCAGCAGTCCCGTCGCGGGGGTAACAGATACGCAGTATTTT.

V gene TRBV4-1 combines with J gene TRBJ1-5; 8 bases are a match to TRBD1. This CDR3 region has 15 residues. The V and J ends lost 4 bases and 5 bases, in that order; junction bases with no gene match: 7. From germline, CDR1 is MGHRA and CDR2 YSYEKL. CDR3 DNA sequence: TGCGCCAGCAGCCCTACGACAGGGGTCTATCAGCCCCAGCATTTT. It encodes CASSPTTGVYQPQHF.

The chain combines TRBV10-1 with TRBJ2-2; tentatively, D is TRBD2 (6 bases). V lost 6 bases to trimming and J lost 4 bases, with 15 bases between them. This CDR3 spans 15 amino acids. Looked up from germline, CDR1 is WNHNN and CDR2 is SYGVQD (reference sequence). The CDR3 DNA reads as TGCGCCAGCAGCGGCGGGACGGATTTCACCGGGGAGCTGTTTTTT. It encodes CASSGGTDFTGELFF.